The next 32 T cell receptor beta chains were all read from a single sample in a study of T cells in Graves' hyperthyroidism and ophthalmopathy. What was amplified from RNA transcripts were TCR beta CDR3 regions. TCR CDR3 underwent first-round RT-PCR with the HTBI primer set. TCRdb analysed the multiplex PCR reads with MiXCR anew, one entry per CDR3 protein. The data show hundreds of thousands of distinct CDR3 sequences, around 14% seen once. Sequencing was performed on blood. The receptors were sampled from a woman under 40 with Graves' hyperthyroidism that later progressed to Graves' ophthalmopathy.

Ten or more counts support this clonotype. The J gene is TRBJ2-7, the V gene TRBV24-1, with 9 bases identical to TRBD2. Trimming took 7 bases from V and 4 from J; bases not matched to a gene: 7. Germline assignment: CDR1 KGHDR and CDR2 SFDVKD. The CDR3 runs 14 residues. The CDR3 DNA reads TGTGCCACCAGGCGGGGGGGCTTAATATACGAGCAGTACTTC. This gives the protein CATRRGGLIYEQYF.

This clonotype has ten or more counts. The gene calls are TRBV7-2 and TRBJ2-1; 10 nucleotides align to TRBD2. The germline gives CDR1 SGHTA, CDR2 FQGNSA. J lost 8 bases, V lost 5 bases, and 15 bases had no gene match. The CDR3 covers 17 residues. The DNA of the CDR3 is TGTGCCAGCAGCCCACTACCGGGACTAGCGCTTAGTGATGAGCAGTTCTTC. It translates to CASSPLPGLALSDEQFF.

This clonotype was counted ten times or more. CDR3 nucleotide sequence: TGTGCCAGCAGTTACTCTAGCCGCCCGAGCACAGATACGCAGTATTTT. Encoded protein: CASSYSSRPSTDTQYF. The chain joins TRBV6-5 to TRBJ2-3; no clear D gene. The CDR3 consists of 16 residues. Trimming removed 0 bases at V and 0 bases at J, with 10 bases between. Germline values: CDR1 MNHEY, CDR2 SVGAGI.

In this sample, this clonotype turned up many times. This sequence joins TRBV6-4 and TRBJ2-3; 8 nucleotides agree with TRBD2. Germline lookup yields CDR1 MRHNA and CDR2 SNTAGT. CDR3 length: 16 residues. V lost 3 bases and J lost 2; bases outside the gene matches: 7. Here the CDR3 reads CASSETGGGATDTQYF. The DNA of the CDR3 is TGTGCCAGCAGTGAAACGGGAGGGGGTGCCACAGATACGCAGTATTTT.

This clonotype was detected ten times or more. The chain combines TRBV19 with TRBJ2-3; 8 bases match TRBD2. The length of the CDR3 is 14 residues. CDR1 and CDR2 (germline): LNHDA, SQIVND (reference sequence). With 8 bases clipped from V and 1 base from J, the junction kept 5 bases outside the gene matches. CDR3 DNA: TGTGCCAGTCGTAGAGCGGGAGGCACAGATACGCAGTATTTT. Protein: CASRRAGGTDTQYF.

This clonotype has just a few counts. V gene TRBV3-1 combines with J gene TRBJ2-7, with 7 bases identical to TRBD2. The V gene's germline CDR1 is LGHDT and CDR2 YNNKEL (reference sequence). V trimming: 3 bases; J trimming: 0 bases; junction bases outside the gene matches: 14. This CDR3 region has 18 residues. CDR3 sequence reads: CASSQLGGSETYSYEQYF. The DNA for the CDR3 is TGTGCCAGCAGCCAGCTCGGCGGGAGCGAAACTTACTCCTACGAGCAGTACTTC.

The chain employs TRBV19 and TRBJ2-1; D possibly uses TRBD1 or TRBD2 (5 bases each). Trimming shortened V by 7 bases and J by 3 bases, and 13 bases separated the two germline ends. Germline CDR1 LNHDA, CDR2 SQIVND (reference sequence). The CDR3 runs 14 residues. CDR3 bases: TGTGCCAGTAATCCGGGACGTGACTACAATGAGCAGTTCTTC. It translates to CASNPGRDYNEQFF.

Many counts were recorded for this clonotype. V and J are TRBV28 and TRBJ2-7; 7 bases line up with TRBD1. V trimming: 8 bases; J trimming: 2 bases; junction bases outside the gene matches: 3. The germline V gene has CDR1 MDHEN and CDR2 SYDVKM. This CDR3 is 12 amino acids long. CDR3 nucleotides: TGTGCCAGCCGACAGGGTCCCTACGAGCAGTACTTC. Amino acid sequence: CASRQGPYEQYF.

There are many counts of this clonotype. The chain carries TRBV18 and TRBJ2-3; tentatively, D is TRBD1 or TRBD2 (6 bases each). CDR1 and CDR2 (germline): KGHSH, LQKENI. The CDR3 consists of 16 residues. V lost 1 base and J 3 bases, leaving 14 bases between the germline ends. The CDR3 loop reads CASSPRTGAKTDTQYF. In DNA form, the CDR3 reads TGTGCCAGCTCACCACGGACGGGGGCAAAAACAGATACGCAGTATTTT.

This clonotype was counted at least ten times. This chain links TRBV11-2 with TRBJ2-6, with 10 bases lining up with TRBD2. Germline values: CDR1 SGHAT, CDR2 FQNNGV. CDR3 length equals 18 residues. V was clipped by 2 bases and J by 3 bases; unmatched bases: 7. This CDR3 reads CASSLRLAGVGGANVLTF. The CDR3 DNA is TGTGCCAGCAGCTTAAGGCTAGCGGGAGTCGGTGGGGCCAACGTCCTGACTTTC. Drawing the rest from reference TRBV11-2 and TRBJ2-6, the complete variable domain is EAGVAQSPRYKIIEKRQSVAFWCNPISGHATLYWYQQILGQGPKLLIQFQNNGVVDDSQLPKDRFSAERLKGVDSTLKIQPAKLEDSAVYLCASSLRLAGVGGANVLTFGAGSRLTVL.

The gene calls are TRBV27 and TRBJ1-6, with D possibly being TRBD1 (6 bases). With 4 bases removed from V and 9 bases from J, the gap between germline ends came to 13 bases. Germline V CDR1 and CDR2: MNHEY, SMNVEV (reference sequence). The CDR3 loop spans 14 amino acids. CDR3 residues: CASSSGQGFSPLHF. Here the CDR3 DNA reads TGTGCCAGCAGTTCCGGGCAGGGGTTTTCACCCCTCCACTTT.

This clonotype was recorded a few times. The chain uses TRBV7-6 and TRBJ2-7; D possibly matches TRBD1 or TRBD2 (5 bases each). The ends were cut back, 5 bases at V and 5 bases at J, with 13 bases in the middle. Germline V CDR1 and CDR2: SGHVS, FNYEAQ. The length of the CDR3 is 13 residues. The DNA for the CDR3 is TGTGCCAGCAGCCGAGACATGGGGGACGAGCAGTACTTC. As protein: CASSRDMGDEQYF.

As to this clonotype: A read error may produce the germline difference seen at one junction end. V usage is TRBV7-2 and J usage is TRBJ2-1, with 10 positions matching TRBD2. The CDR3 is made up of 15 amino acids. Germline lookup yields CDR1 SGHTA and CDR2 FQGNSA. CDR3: CVSSLQLAGANEQFF. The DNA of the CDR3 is TGTGTCAGCAGCTTACAGCTAGCGGGGGCAAATGAGCAGTTCTTC.

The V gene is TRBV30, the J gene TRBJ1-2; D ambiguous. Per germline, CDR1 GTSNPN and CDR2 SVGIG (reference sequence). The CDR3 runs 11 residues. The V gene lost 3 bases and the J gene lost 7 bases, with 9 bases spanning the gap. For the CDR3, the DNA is TGTGCCTGGAGCCTAGGAAGTGGCTACACCTTC. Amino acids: CAWSLGSGYTF.

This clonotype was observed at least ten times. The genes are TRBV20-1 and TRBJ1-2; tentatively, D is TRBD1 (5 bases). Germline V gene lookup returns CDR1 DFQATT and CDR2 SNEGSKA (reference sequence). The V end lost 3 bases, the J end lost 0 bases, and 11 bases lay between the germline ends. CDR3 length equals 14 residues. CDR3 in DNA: TGCAGTGCTAGTAGCGACAGTACTAACTATGGCTACACCTTC. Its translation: CSASSDSTNYGYTF.

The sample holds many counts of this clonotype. The CDR3 DNA sequence: TGTGCCAGCAGTTACGGGCGGGGCGGGGGAAACTATGGCTACACCTTC. Its translation is CASSYGRGGGNYGYTF. The rearrangement joins TRBV6-5 to TRBJ1-2; a possible D gene is TRBD1 (5 bases). The CDR3 has 16 residues. V lost 2 bases to trimming and J lost 2 bases, with 15 bases between them. The germline V gene encodes CDR1 MNHEY and CDR2 SVGAGI.

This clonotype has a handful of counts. CDR3 sequence (DNA): TGTGCCAGCAGTGGGCGGGGGAATTCACCCCTCCACTTT. Its protein product is CASSGRGNSPLHF. The chain has TRBV9 and TRBJ1-6; D is possibly TRBD1 (5 bases). This CDR3 has 13 residues. V was cut by 5 bases and J by 7 bases, with 10 bases left in between. Germline lookup yields CDR1 SGDLS and CDR2 YYNGEE.

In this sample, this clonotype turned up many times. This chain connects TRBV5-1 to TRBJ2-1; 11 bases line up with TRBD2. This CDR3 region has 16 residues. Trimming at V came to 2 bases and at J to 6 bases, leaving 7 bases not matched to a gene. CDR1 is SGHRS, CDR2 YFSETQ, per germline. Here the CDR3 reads CASSFTSGSSRNEQFF. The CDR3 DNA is TGCGCCAGCAGCTTTACTAGCGGGAGTTCTCGCAATGAGCAGTTCTTC.

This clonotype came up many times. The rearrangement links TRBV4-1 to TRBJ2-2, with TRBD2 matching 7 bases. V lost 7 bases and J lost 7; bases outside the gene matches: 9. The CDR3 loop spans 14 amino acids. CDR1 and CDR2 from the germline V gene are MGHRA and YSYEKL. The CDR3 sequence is CASKDNTGGGELFF. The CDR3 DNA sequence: TGCGCCAGCAAAGACAATACGGGAGGCGGGGAGCTGTTTTTT.

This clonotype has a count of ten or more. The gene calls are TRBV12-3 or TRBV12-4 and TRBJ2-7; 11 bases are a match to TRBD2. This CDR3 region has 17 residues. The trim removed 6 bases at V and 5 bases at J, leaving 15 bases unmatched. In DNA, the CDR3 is TGTGCCAGCAGCCTTGGGGTAGCGGGAGGGCCTTACCACGAGCAGTACTTC. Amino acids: CASSLGVAGGPYHEQYF.

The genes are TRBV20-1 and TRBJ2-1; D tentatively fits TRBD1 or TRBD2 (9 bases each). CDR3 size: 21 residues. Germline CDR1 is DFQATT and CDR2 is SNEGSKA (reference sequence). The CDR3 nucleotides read TGCAGGAATCCGCCCCCGGGGGTACAGGGGGCATGCGGGAGGGCCCACAATGAGCAGTTCTTC. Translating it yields CRNPPPGVQGACGRAHNEQFF.

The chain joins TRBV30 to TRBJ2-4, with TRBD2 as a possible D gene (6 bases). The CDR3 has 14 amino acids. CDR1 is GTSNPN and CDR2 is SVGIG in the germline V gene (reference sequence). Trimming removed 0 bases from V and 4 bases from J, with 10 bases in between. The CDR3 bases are TGTGCCTGGAGTGTGGAGGGCAGGAAAAACATTCAGTACTTC. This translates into CAWSVEGRKNIQYF.

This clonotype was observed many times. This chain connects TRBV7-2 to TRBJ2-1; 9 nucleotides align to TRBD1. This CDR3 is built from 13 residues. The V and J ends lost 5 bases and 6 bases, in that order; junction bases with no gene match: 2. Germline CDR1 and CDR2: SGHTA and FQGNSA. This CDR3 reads CASSGTGTNEQFF. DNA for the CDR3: TGTGCCAGCAGCGGGACAGGGACCAATGAGCAGTTCTTC.

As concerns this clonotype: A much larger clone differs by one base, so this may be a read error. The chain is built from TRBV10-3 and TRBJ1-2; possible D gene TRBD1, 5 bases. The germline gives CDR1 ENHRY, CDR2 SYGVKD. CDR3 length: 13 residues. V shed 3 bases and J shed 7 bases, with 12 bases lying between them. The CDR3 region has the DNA TGTGCCATCAGTGACTCCAGGGAGGCTGGCTACACCTTC. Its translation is CAISDSREAGYTF.

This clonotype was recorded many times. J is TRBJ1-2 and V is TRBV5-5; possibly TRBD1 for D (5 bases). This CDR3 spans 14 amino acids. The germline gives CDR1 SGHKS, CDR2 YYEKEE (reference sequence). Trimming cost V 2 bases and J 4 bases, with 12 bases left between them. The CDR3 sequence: CASSFLTESYGYTF. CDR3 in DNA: TGTGCCAGCAGCTTCCTGACAGAGAGCTATGGCTACACCTTC. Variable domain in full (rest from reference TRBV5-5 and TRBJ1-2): DAGVTQSPTHLIKTRGQQVTLRCSPISGHKSVSWYQQVLGQGPQFIFQYYEKEERGRGNFPDRFSARQFPNYSSELNVNALLLGDSALYLCASSFLTESYGYTFGSGTRLTVV.

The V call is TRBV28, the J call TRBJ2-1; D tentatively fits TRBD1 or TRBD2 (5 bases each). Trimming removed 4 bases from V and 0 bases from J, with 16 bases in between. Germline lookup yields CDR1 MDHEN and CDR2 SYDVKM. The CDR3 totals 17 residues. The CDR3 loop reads CASSYGTFGSSYNEQFF. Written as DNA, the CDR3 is TGTGCCAGCAGTTACGGGACCTTCGGCAGCTCCTACAATGAGCAGTTCTTC.

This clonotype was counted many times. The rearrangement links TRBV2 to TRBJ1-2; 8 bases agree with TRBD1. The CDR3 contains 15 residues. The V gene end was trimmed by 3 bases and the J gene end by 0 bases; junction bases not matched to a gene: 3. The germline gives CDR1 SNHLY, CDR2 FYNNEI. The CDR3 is CASSDRQGTNYGYTF. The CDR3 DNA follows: TGTGCCAGCAGTGATCGACAGGGGACTAACTATGGCTACACCTTC.

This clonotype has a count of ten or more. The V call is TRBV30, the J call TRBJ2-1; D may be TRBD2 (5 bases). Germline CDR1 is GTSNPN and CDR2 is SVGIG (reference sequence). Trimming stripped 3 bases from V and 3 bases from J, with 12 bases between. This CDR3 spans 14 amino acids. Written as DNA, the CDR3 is TGTGCCTGGAGAAGAGGGCAGAACTACAATGAGCAGTTCTTC. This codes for CAWRRGQNYNEQFF.

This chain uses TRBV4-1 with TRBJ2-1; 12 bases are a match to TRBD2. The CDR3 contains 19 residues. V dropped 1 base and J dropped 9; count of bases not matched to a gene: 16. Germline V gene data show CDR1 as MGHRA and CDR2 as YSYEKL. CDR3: CASSQGTYTGLAGNIEQFF. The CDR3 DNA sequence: TGCGCCAGCAGCCAAGGAACGTATACAGGACTAGCGGGAAATATTGAGCAGTTCTTC.

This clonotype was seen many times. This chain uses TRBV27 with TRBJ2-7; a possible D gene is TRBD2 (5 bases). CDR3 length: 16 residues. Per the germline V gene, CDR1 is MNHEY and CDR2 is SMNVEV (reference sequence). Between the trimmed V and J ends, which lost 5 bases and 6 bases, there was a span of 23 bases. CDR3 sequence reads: CASSPAGGGGPGEQYF. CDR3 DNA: TGTGCCAGCAGTCCCGCAGGAGGTGGAGGTCCGGGCGAGCAGTACTTC.

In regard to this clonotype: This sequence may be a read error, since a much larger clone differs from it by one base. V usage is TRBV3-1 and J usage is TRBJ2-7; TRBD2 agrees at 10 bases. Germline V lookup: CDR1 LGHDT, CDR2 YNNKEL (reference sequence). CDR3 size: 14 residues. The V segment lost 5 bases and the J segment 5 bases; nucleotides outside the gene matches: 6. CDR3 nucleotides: TGTGCCAGCAGCACCATAGCGGGAGGCCACGAGCAGTACTTC. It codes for CASSTIAGGHEQYF.

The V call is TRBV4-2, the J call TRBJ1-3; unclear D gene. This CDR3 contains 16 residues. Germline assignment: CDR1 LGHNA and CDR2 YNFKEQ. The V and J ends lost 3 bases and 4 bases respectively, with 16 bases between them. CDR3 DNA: TGTGCCAGCAGCCAGATTAGCACGGGAATCGGAAACACCATATATTTT. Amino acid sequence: CASSQISTGIGNTIYF.